The entry below describes one TCR beta chain. As yet, its antigen is unknown. This specimen comes from a study of response to subunit inactivated influenza vaccine. TCRdb itself ran the RT-PCR reads through MiXCR, one entry per CDR3 protein. The sample includes 450,000 to 500,000 distinct CDR3 sequences, roughly 9.8% of them seen just once. Germline CDR1 and CDR2: MGHRA and YSYEKL. Trimming cost V 2 bases and J 4 bases, with 20 bases left between them. The CDR3 contains 18 residues. Study observations and caveats: New T cells are recruited in small numbers by each seasonal influenza vaccination, according to the authors' suggestion.

The gene calls are TRBV4-1 and TRBJ2-2; D may be TRBD1 (7 bases). This TCR was sampled from a man in his fifties who received an inactivated influenza vaccine. Sequencing was performed on PBMCs from blood, taken 40 to 50 days after vaccination. CDR3 bases: TGCGCCAGCAGCCAATTCCCGAGGACCAGGGGGGTCACCGGGGAGCTGTTTTTT. This encodes CASSQFPRTRGVTGELFF.